This entry lists 10 T cell receptor beta chains sequenced from one sample in a study of cytomegalovirus exposure and HLA in healthy donors. This table comes from immunoSEQ multiplex PCR, and its TCRdb copy is limited to in-frame clones, with some not included. The sample contains over 150,000 clones, around 83% of which appear only once. The material sequenced was PBMCs. The receptor set was obtained from a human donor in good health.

The V call is TRBV6-5, the J call TRBJ1-5; TRBD1 matches 8 bases. The germline V gene has CDR1 MNHEY and CDR2 SVGAGI. This CDR3 is 15 amino acids long. Losses at the gene ends were 6 bases for V and 1 base for J; bases not matched to a gene: 5. In DNA form, the CDR3 reads TGTGCCAGCAGACTTACAGGGGGAAGCAATCAGCCCCAGCATTTT. Residues: CASRLTGGSNQPQHF.

V is TRBV30 and J is TRBJ1-1; D not resolved. The length of the CDR3 is 12 residues. V lost 2 bases and J 7 bases, leaving 11 bases between the germline ends. Germline V gene sequence: CDR1 GTSNPN, CDR2 SVGIG (reference sequence). This CDR3 is CAWSLTEGEAFF. In DNA, the CDR3 is TGTGCCTGGAGTTTGACTGAGGGTGAAGCTTTCTTT.

This clone appeared a single time. The CDR3: CASSPRADEQYF. In nucleotides, the CDR3 is TGTGCCAGCTCACCCCGTGCGGACGAGCAGTACTTC. This chain links TRBV18 with TRBJ2-7, with D uncertain. CDR1 and CDR2 (germline): KGHSH, LQKENI. V lost 3 bases, J lost 5 bases, and 8 bases lay in between. This CDR3 has 12 residues.

This rearrangement joins TRBV18 to TRBJ2-7; 9 nucleotides agree with TRBD1. Per germline, CDR1 KGHSH and CDR2 LQKENI. V was clipped by 3 bases and J by 6 bases; unmatched bases: 9. This CDR3 contains 15 residues. Here the CDR3 reads CASSPLPGQGTEQYF. CDR3 in DNA: TGTGCCAGCTCACCCTTACCGGGACAGGGAACCGAGCAGTACTTC.

CDR3 DNA: TGTGCCAGCAGTTTCAAGAGACTAGTCGGAGATACGCAGTATTTT. Residues: CASSFKRLVGDTQYF. The chain carries TRBV28 and TRBJ2-3, with D possibly matching TRBD2 (6 bases). The germline CDR1 and CDR2 sequences are MDHEN and SYDVKM. This CDR3 is built from 15 residues. V was shortened by 3 bases and J by 5 bases, with 15 bases between the two germline ends.

This chain uses TRBV5-1 with TRBJ2-7, with 7 positions matching TRBD1. The germline V gene has CDR1 SGHRS and CDR2 YFSETQ. CDR3 length equals 16 residues. Trimming cost V 0 bases and J 7 bases; bases outside gene matches: 13. DNA for the CDR3: TGCGCCAGCAGCTTGGACTCCGGGACAGCGAGGAGTGAGCAGTACTTC. This codes for CASSLDSGTARSEQYF.

CDR3 sequence: CSAVGASTDTQYF. In DNA form, the CDR3 reads TGCAGCGCCGTAGGGGCCAGCACAGATACGCAGTATTTT. The V and J genes are TRBV29-1 and TRBJ2-3; a possible D gene is TRBD1 (5 bases). Germline CDR1 is SQVTM and CDR2 is ANQGSEA. This CDR3 is 13 amino acids long. Trimming cost V 7 bases and J 0 bases, with 11 bases left between them.

The CDR3 DNA reads TGCGCCAGCAGGCTCAAGGGTGTGGGGACAGCGGCAGGGAACACTGAAGCTTTCTTT. Translation gives CASRLKGVGTAAGNTEAFF. V gene TRBV4-1 combines with J gene TRBJ1-1; 7 bases match TRBD1. CDR1 is MGHRA, CDR2 YSYEKL, per germline. With V trimmed by 6 bases and J by 1 base, 20 bases remained unmatched. The CDR3 is 19 residues long.

The rearrangement uses TRBV4-3 and TRBJ2-2; D is undetermined. Germline CDR1 and CDR2: LGHNA and YSLEER. V was shortened by 1 base and J by 1 base, with 4 bases between the two germline ends. The CDR3 spans 14 residues. CDR3 sequence reads: CASSQGQNTGELFF. The CDR3 DNA reads as TGCGCCAGCAGCCAAGGACAGAACACCGGGGAGCTGTTTTTT.

V and J are TRBV27 and TRBJ1-2; tentative D call: TRBD1 (5 bases). Germline V gene sequence: CDR1 MNHEY, CDR2 SMNVEV (reference sequence). The ends were cut back, 6 bases at V and 7 bases at J, with 21 bases in the middle. This CDR3 is built from 15 residues. CDR3 protein: CASSHEGLLVAGYTF. Written as DNA, the CDR3 is TGTGCCAGCAGCCACGAGGGACTCTTAGTGGCTGGCTACACCTTC.